The T cell receptor (beta chain) described here comes from a study of T cells in Graves' hyperthyroidism and ophthalmopathy. Study overall: Pretreatment peripheral blood was obtained at initial diagnosis.

There are a few counts of this clonotype. The antigen is unknown. Template material for amplifying TCR beta CDR3 regions consisted of RNA transcripts. The HTBI set primed first-round TCR CDR3 RT-PCR. TCRdb re-derived calls from the multiplex PCR reads in MiXCR, one entry per CDR3 protein. Here the sample spans roughly 200,000 distinct CDR3 sequences, 17% being singletons. Germline CDR1 and CDR2: SQVTM and ANQGSEA. With 7 bases removed from V and 3 bases from J, the gap between germline ends came to 15 bases. The CDR3 spans 13 residues. Points from the study as a whole: Most expanded thyroid clonotypes above 0.001 recurred in blood. The model foresaw ophthalmopathy a median roughly 6.3 months prior to onset.

Pregnant or lactating patients were excluded, as were those with uncontrolled infection or other autoimmune disease. The V and J genes are TRBV29-1 and TRBJ2-5; D gene uncertain. This clonotype originated in a woman aged 45-65 years with Graves' hyperthyroidism. Material for sequencing was blood. CDR3 nucleotides: TGCAGCGGGATAAGAAGGATTAAAGAGACCCAGTACTTC. Encoded protein: CSGIRRIKETQYF. The variable domain in full, with the rest retrieved from reference TRBV29-1 and TRBJ2-5, is SAVISQKPSRDICQRGTSLTIQCQVDSQVTMMFWYRQQPGQSLTLIATANQGSEATYESGFVIDKFPISRPNLTFSTLTVSNMSPEDSSIYLCSGIRRIKETQYFGPGTRLLVL.